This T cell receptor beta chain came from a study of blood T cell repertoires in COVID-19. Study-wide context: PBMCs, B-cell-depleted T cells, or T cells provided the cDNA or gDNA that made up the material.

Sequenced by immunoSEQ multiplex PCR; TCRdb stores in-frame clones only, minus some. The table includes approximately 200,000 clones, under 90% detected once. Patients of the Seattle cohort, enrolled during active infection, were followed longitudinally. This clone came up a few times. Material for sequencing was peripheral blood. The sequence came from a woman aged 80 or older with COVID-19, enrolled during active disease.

Written as DNA, the CDR3 is TGTGCCAGCAGTCTGACAGGAACGTCCTACGAGCAGTACTTC. It is translated as CASSLTGTSYEQYF. The chain combines TRBV27 with TRBJ2-7, with a possible D match to TRBD1 (6 bases). With 5 bases removed from V and 1 base from J, the gap between germline ends came to 12 bases. Germline lookup yields CDR1 MNHEY and CDR2 SMNVEV (reference sequence). The CDR3 is 14 residues long.